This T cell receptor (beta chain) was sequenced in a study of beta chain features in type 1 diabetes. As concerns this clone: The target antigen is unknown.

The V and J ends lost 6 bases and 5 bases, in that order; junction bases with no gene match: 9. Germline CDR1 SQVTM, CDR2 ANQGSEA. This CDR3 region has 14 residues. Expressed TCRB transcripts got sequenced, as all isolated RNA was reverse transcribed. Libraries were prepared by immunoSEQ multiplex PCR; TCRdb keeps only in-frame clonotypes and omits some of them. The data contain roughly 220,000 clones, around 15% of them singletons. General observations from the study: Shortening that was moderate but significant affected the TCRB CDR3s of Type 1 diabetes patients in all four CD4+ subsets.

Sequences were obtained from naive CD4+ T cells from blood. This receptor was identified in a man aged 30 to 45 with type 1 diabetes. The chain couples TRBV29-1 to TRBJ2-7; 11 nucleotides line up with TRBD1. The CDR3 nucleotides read TGCAGCGTGGATAAGGGACAGGGGGTAGACGAGCAGTACTTC. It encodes CSVDKGQGVDEQYF.